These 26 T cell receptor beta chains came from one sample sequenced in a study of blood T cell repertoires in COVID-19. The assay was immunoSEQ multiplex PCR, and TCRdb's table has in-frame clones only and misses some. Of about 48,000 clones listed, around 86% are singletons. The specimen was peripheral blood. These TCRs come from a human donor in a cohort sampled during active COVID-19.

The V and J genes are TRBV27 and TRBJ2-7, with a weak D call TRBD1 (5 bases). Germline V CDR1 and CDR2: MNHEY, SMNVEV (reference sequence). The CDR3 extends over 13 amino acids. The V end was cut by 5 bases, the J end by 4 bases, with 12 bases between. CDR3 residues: CASSLGQHYEQYF. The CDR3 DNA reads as TGTGCCAGCAGTCTCGGACAACATTACGAGCAGTACTTC.

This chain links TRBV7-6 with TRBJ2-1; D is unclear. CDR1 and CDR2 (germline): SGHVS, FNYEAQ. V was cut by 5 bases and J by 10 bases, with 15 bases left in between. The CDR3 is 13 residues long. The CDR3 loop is CASSLDPSGEQFF. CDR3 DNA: TGTGCCAGCAGCCTTGACCCGTCCGGGGAGCAGTTCTTC.

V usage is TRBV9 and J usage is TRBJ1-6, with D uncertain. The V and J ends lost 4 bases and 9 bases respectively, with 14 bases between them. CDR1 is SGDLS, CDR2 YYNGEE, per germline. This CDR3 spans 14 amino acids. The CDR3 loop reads CASSPLVVGSPLHF. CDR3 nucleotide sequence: TGTGCCAGCAGCCCCCTAGTGGTAGGTTCACCCCTCCACTTT.

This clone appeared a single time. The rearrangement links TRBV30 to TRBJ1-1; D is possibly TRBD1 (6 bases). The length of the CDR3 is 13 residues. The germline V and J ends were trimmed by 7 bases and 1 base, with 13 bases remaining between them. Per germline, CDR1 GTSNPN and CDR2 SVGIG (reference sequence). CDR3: CALGLGGNTEAFF. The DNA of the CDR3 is TGTGCCTTGGGTCTAGGGGGGAACACTGAAGCTTTCTTT.

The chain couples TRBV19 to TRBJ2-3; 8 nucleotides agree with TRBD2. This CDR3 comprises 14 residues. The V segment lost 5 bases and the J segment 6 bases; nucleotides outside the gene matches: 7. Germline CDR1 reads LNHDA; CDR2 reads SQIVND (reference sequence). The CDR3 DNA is TGTGCCAGTAGTGGGTCGGCTAGCGGGGATACGCAGTATTTT. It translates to CASSGSASGDTQYF.

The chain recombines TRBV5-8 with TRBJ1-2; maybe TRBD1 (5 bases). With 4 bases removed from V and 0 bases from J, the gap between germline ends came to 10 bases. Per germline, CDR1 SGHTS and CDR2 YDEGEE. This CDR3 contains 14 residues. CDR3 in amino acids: CASSRLGANYGYTF. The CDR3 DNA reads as TGTGCCAGCAGCCGCTTAGGGGCTAACTATGGCTACACCTTC.

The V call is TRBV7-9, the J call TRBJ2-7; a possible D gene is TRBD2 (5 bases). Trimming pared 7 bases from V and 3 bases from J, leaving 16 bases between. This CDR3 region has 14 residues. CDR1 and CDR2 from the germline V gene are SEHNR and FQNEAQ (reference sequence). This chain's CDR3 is CASTPRGLSYEQYF. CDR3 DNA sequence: TGTGCCAGCACCCCCCGGGGATTGAGCTACGAGCAGTACTTC.

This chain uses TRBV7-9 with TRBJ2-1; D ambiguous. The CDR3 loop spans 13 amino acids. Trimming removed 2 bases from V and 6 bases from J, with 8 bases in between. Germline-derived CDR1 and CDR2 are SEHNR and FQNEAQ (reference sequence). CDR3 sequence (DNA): TGTGCCAGCAGCTTAACTATTTCCAATGAGCAGTTCTTC. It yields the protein CASSLTISNEQFF. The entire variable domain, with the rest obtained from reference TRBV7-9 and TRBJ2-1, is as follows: DTGVSQNPRHKITKRGQNVTFRCDPISEHNRLYWYRQTLGQGPEFLTYFQNEAQLEKSRLLSDRFSAERPKGSFSTLEIQRTEQGDSAMYLCASSLTISNEQFFGPGTRLTVL.

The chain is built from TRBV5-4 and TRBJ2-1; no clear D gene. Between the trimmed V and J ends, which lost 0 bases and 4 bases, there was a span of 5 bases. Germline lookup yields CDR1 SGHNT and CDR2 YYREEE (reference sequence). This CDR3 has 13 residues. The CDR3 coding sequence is TGTGCCAGCAGCTTGGTTACTTACAATGAGCAGTTCTTC. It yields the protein CASSLVTYNEQFF.

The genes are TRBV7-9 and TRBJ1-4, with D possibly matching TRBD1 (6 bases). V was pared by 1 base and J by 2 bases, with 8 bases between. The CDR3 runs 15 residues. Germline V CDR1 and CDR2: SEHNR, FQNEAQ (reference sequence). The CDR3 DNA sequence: TGTGCCAGCAGCTTAGATCAGGGGACTAATGAAAAACTGTTTTTT. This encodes CASSLDQGTNEKLFF.

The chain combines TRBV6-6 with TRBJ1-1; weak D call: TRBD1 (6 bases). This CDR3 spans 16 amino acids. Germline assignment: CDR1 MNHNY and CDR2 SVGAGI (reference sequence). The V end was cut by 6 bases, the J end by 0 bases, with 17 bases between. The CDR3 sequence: CASRRTAASMNTEAFF. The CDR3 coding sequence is TGTGCCAGCAGGCGGACAGCCGCCTCCATGAACACTGAAGCTTTCTTT.

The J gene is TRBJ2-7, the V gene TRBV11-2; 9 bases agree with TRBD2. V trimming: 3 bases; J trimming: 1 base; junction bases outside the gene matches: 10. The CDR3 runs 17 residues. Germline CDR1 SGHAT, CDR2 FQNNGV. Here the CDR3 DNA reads TGTGCCAGCAGCTTTTTCCGGACTAGCGCGATATCCTACGAGCAGTACTTC. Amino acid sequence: CASSFFRTSAISYEQYF.

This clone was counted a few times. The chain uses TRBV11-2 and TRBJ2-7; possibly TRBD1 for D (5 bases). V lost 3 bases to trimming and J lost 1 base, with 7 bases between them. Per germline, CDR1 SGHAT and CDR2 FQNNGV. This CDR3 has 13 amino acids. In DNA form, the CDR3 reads TGTGCCAGCAGCTTGAGACAGTCCTACGAGCAGTACTTC. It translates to CASSLRQSYEQYF.

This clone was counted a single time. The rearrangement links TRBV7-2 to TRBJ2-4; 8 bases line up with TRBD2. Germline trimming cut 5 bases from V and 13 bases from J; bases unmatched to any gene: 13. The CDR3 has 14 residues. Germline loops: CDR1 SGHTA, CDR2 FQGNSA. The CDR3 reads CASSTAGTSSLQYF. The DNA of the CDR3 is TGTGCCAGCAGCACGGCCGGGACTAGTTCTTTGCAGTACTTC. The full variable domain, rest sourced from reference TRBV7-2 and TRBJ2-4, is GAGVSQSPSNKVTEKGKDVELRCDPISGHTALYWYRQSLGQGLEFLIYFQGNSAPDKSGLPSDRFSAERTGGSVSTLTIQRTQQEDSAVYLCASSTAGTSSLQYFGAGTRLSVL.

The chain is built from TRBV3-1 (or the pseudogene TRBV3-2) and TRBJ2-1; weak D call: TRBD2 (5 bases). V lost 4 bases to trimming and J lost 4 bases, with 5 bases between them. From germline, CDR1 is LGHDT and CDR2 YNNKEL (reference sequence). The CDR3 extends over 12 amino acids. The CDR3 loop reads CASSRLYNEQFF. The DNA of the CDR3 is TGTGCCAGCAGCCGACTATACAATGAGCAGTTCTTC.

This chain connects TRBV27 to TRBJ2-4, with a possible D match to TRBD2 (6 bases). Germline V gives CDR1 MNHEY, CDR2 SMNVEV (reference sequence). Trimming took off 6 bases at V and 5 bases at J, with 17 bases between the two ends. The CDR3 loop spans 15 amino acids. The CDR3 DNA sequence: TGTGCCAGCAGACGGGACTCCCAAGACCAAAACATTCAGTACTTC. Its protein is CASRRDSQDQNIQYF.

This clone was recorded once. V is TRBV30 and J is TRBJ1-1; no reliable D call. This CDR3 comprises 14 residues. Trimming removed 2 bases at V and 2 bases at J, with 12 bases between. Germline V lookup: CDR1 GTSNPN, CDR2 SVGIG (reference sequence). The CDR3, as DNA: TGTGCCTGGAGTAGGTACACGACAAACACTGAAGCTTTCTTT. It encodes CAWSRYTTNTEAFF.

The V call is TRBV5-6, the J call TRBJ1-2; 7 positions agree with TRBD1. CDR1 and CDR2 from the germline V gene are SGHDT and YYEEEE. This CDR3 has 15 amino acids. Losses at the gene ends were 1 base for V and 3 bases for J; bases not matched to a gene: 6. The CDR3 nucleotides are TGTGCCAGCAGCTTGATGGCAGGGGGAGACTATGGCTACACCTTC. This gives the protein CASSLMAGGDYGYTF. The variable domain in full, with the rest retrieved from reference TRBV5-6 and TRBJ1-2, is DAGVTQSPTHLIKTRGQQVTLRCSPKSGHDTVSWYQQALGQGPQFIFQYYEEEERQRGNFPDRFSGHQFPNYSSELNVNALLLGDSALYLCASSLMAGGDYGYTFGSGTRLTVV.

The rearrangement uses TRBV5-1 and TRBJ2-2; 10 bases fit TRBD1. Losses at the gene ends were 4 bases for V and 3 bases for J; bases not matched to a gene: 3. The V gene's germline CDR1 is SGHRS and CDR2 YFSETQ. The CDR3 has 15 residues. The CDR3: CASSPGQGDTGELFF. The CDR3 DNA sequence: TGCGCCAGCAGCCCAGGACAGGGGGACACCGGGGAGCTGTTTTTT.

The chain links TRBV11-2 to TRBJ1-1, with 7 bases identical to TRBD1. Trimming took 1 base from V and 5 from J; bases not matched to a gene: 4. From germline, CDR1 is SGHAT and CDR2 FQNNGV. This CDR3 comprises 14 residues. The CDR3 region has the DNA TGTGCCAGCAGCTTAGGGGCACAGGGGACTGAAGCTTTCTTT. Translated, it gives CASSLGAQGTEAFF.

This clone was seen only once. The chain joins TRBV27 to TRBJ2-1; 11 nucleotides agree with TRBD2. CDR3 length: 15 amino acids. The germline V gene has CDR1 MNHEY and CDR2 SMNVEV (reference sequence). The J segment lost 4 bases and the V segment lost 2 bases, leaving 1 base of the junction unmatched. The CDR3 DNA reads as TGTGCCAGCAGTTTAGGGACTAGCGGTTACAATGAGCAGTTCTTC. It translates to CASSLGTSGYNEQFF.

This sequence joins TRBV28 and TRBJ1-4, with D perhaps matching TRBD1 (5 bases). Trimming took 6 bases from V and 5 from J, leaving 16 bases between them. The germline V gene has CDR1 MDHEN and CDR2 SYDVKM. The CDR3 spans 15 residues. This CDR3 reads CASRPSRGGNEKLFF. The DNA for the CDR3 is TGTGCCAGCAGACCGAGCCGCGGGGGGAATGAAAAACTGTTTTTT.

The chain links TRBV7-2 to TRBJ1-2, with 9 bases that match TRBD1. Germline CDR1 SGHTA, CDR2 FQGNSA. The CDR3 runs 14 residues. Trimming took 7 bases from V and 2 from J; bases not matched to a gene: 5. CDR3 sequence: CASTPGQGNYGYTF. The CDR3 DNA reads TGTGCCAGCACCCCCGGACAGGGGAACTATGGCTACACCTTC.

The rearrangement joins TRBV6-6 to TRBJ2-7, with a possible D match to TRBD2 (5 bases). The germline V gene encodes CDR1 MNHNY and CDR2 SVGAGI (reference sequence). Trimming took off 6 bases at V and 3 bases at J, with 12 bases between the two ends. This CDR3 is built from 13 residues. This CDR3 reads CASRNGVNYEQYF. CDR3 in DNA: TGTGCCAGCAGAAACGGGGTGAACTACGAGCAGTACTTC.

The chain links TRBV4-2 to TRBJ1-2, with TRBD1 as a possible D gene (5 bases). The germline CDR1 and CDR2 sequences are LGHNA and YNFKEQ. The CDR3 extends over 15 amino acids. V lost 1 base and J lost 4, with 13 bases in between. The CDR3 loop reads CASSQGGEGFYGYTF. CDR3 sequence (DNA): TGTGCCAGCAGCCAAGGGGGGGAGGGCTTCTATGGCTACACCTTC.

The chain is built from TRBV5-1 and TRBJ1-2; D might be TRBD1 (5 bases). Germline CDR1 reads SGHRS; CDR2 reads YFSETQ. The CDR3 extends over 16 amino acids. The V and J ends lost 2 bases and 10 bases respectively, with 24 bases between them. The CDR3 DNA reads TGCGCCAGCAGCTTAGATCAGGGCAAAACGTATAACGTCTACACCTTC. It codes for CASSLDQGKTYNVYTF.